The 10 T cell receptor beta chains reported below all come from one sample, sequenced in a study of CD8 T cells in ankylosing spondylitis. Each CDR3 protein is one row after TCRdb ran MiXCR on the 5' RACE reads. This sample has 150,000 to 200,000 distinct CDR3 sequences, with about 18% found just once. Sequences were obtained from blood, either unsorted or a sorted T cell fraction (not recorded which). The receptors come from a male donor between 10 and 30 years old with ankylosing spondylitis or in good health (not recorded which).

The rearrangement links TRBV14 to TRBJ2-7; TRBD1 or TRBD2 may be the D gene (7 bases each). The CDR3 loop spans 14 amino acids. V was clipped by 4 bases and J by 7 bases, with 17 bases between them. Germline values: CDR1 SGHDN, CDR2 FVKESK. As DNA, the CDR3 is TGTGCCAGCAGCCCATGGGAGGGGGCGTGGGAGCAGTACGTC. Translated: CASSPWEGAWEQYV.

This clonotype has ten or more counts. The chain carries TRBV25-1 and TRBJ2-5; 9 bases align to TRBD1. The V and J ends lost 5 bases and 6 bases, in that order; junction bases with no gene match: 4. There are 13 residues in the CDR3. Germline V CDR1 and CDR2: MGHDK, SYGVNS. CDR3 in amino acids: CASSTGGLKTQYF. The CDR3, as DNA: TGTGCCAGCAGTACAGGGGGCTTAAAGACCCAGTACTTC.

This clonotype was found many times. The rearrangement joins TRBV24-1 to TRBJ2-1; 8 nucleotides agree with TRBD1. The germline CDR1 and CDR2 sequences are KGHDR and SFDVKD. Trimming took 3 bases from V and 0 from J; bases not matched to a gene: 3. The length of the CDR3 is 16 residues. The CDR3 sequence is CATSDRQGSSYNEQFF. For the CDR3, the DNA is TGTGCCACCAGTGATCGACAGGGGAGCTCCTACAATGAGCAGTTCTTC.

In this sample, this clonotype turned up many times. The chain combines TRBV29-1 with TRBJ2-1; perhaps TRBD2 as D (6 bases). V was cut by 7 bases and J by 10 bases, with 17 bases left in between. The CDR3 sequence is 12 residues long. The germline V gene has CDR1 SQVTM and CDR2 ANQGSEA. The chain's CDR3 is CSAKPGEGEQFF. The CDR3 DNA reads as TGCAGCGCCAAGCCGGGGGAAGGGGAGCAGTTCTTC.

The chain links TRBV2 to TRBJ2-1; a possible D gene is TRBD1 (6 bases). The V gene lost 5 bases and the J gene lost 7 bases, with 18 bases spanning the gap. The CDR3 totals 15 residues. CDR1 and CDR2 (germline): SNHLY, FYNNEI. The CDR3 DNA reads TGTGCCAGCAGTTCACAGGGCGACCGCAAGAATGAGCAGTTCTTC. Translation: CASSSQGDRKNEQFF.

This clonotype was observed many times. The V call is TRBV19, the J call TRBJ2-7, with D maybe TRBD2 (6 bases). Trimming cost V 10 bases and J 1 base, with 11 bases left between them. The CDR3 has 12 amino acids. Germline V lookup: CDR1 LNHDA, CDR2 SQIVND (reference sequence). The CDR3 sequence: CATLTSSYEQYF. The CDR3 DNA sequence: TGTGCCACTTTGACTAGTTCCTACGAGCAGTACTTC.

This clonotype was seen ten or more times. The chain has TRBV12-3 or TRBV12-4 and TRBJ1-1, with D uncertain. V was cut by 3 bases and J by 11 bases, with 13 bases left in between. This CDR3 spans 12 amino acids. In DNA form, the CDR3 reads TGTGCCAGCAGTTTTTCATATGCGTCCGCTTTCTTT. Protein: CASSFSYASAFF.

To note about this clonotype: Sequence at one end of the junction differs from germline and may be a read error. The chain employs TRBV12-3 or TRBV12-4 and TRBJ2-1; D is possibly TRBD2 (7 bases). CDR3 length: 13 amino acids. The CDR3 coding sequence is TGTGCCAGCAGTGGCGGGGCGGGGGCCCTTGGGGTCTTC. Translated: CASSGGAGALGVF.

This sequence joins TRBV29-1 and TRBJ2-7; D remains unclear. Germline V gene sequence: CDR1 SQVTM, CDR2 ANQGSEA. The CDR3 sequence is 13 residues long. V was clipped by 2 bases and J by 3 bases, with 11 bases between them. CDR3 nucleotide sequence: TGCAGCGTTGAATGGGGAAGAGGCTACGAGCAGTACTTC. Encoded protein: CSVEWGRGYEQYF.

This clonotype was recorded many times. The chain links TRBV2 to TRBJ1-2; D gene ambiguous. Germline CDR1 and CDR2: SNHLY and FYNNEI. Trimming removed 6 bases from V and 3 bases from J, with 8 bases in between. The length of the CDR3 is 12 residues. CDR3 sequence: CASRGADYGYTF. The DNA for the CDR3 is TGTGCCAGCAGGGGCGCTGACTATGGCTACACCTTC. Using reference TRBV2 and TRBJ1-2 for the parts outside the CDR3, the full variable domain is EPEVTQTPSHQVTQMGQEVILRCVPISNHLYFYWYRQILGQKVEFLVSFYNNEISEKSEIFDDQFSVERPDGSNFTLKIRSTKLEDSAMYFCASRGADYGYTFGSGTRLTVV.